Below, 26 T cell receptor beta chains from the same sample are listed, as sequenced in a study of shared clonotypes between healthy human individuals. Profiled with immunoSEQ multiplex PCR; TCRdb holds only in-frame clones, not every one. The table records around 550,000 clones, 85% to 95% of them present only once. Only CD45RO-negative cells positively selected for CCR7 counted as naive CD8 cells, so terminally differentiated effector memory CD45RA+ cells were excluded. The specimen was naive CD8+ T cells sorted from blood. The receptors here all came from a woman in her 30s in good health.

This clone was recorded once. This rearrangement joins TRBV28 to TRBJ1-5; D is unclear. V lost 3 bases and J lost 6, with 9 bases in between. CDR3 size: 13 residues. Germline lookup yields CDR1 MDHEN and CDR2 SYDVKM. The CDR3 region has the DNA TGTGCCAGCAGTTTTCTGGCGACTCAGCCCCAGCATTTT. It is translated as CASSFLATQPQHF.

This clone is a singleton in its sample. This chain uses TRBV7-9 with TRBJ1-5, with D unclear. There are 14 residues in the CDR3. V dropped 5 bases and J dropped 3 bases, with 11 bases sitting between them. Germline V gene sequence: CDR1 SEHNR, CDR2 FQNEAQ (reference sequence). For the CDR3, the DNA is TGTGCCAGCAGCCTAACGGACTTCAATCAGCCCCAGCATTTT. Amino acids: CASSLTDFNQPQHF.

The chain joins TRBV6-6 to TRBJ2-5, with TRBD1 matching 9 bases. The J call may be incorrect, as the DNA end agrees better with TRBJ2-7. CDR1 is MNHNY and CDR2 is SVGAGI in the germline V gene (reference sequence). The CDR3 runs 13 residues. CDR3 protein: CASSQGQGYEQYF. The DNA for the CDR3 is TGTGCCAGCAGTCAGGGACAGGGTTACGAGCAGTACTTC.

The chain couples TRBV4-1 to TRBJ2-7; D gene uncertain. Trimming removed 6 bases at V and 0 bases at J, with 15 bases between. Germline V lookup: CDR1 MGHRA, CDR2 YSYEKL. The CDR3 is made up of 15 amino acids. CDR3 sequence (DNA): TGCGCCAGCAGTATACTCCTAGAAAACTCCTACGAGCAGTACTTC. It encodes CASSILLENSYEQYF.

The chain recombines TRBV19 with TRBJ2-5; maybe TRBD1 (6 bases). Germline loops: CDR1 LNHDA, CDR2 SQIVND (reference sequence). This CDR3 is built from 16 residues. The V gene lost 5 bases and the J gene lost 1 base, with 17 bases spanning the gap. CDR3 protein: CASSRLSGDIQETQYF. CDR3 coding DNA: TGTGCCAGTAGTCGATTGTCAGGGGACATCCAAGAGACCCAGTACTTC. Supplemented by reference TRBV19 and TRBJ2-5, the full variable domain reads DGGITQSPKYLFRKEGQNVTLSCEQNLNHDAMYWYRQDPGQGLRLIYYSQIVNDFQKGDIAEGYSVSREKKESFPLTVTSAQKNPTAFYLCASSRLSGDIQETQYFGPGTRLLVL.

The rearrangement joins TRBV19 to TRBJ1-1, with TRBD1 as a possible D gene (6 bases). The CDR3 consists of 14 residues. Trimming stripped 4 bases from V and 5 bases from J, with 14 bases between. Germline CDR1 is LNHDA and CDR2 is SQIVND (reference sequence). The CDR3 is CASSTFQGRTEAFF. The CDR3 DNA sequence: TGTGCCAGTAGTACGTTCCAGGGGCGGACTGAAGCTTTCTTT.

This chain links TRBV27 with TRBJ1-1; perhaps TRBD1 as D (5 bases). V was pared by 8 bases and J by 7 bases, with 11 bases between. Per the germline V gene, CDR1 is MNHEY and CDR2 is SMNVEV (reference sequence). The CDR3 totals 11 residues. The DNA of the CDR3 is TGTGCCAGCCAGGGCGGGGGTGAAGCTTTCTTT. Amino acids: CASQGGGEAFF.

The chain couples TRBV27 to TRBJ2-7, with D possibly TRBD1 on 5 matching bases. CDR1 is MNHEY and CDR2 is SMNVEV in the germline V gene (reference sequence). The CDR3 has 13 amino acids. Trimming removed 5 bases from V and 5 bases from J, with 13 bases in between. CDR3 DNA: TGTGCCAGCAGTAGACAGAGGTTAAACGAGCAGTACTTC. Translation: CASSRQRLNEQYF.

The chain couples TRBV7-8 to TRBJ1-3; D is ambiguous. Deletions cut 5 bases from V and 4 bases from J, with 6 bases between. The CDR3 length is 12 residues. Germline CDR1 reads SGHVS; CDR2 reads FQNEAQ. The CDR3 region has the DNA TGTGCCAGCAGCCCCCGAGGAAACACCATATATTTT. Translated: CASSPRGNTIYF.

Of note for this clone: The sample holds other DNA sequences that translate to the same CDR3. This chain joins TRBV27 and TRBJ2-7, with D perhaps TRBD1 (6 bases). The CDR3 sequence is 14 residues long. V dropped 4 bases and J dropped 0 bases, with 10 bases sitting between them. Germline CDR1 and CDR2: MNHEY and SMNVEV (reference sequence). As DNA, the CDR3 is TGTGCCAGCAGTTCAACAGGGAGCTCCTACGAGCAGTACTTC. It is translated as CASSSTGSSYEQYF.

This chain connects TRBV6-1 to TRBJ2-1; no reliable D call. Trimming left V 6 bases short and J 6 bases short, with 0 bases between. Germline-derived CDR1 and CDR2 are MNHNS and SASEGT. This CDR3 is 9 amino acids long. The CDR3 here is CASSNEQFF. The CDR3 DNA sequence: TGTGCCAGCAGCAATGAGCAGTTCTTC.

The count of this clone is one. CDR3 in DNA: TGTGCCAGTAGTATACTCGGGGTTGGGAATGAAAAACTGTTTTTT. It codes for CASSILGVGNEKLFF. The genes are TRBV19 and TRBJ1-4, with D unclear. The V gene's germline CDR1 is LNHDA and CDR2 SQIVND (reference sequence). V lost 2 bases and J 5 bases, leaving 12 bases between the germline ends. The CDR3 covers 15 residues.

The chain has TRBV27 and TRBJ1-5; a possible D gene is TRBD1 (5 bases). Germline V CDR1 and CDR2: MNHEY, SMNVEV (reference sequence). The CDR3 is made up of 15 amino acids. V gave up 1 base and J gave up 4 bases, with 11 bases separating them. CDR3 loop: CASSLYQGANQPQHF. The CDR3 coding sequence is TGTGCCAGCAGTTTATATCAGGGCGCTAATCAGCCCCAGCATTTT.

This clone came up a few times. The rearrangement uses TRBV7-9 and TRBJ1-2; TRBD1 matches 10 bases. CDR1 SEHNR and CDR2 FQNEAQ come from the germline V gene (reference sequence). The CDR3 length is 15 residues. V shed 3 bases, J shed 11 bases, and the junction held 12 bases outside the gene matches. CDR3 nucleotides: TGTGCCAGCAGCTTTGCCTCGGGACAGGGGTTTCTGTACACCTTC. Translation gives CASSFASGQGFLYTF.

CDR3 in DNA: TGCGCCAGCAGCCAGCGCCGTACCTACGAGCAGTACTTC. As protein: CASSQRRTYEQYF. The V and J genes are TRBV4-1 and TRBJ2-7; D is uncertain. Trimming stripped 3 bases from V and 2 bases from J, with 8 bases between. This CDR3 contains 13 residues. Germline V gene sequence: CDR1 MGHRA, CDR2 YSYEKL.

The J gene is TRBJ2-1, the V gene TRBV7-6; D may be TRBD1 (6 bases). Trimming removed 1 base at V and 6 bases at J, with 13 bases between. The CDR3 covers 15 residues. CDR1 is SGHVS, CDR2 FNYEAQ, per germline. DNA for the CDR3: TGTGCCAGCAGCTTAGAGGTCTGGGGGCTCAATGAGCAGTTCTTC. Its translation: CASSLEVWGLNEQFF.

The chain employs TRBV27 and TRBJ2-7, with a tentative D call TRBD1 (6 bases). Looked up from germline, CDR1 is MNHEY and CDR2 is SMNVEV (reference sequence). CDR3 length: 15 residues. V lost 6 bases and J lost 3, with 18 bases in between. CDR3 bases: TGTGCCAGCAGCCCAACAGGGAACGAAGACTACGAGCAGTACTTC. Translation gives CASSPTGNEDYEQYF.

CDR3 nucleotide sequence: TGCGCCAGCAGTGAGTTCTCGGGGATAAAGGGGAACACTGAAGCTTTCTTT. The encoded protein is CASSEFSGIKGNTEAFF. The V call is TRBV10-1, the J call TRBJ1-1; D is unresolved. The CDR3 has 17 amino acids. The germline CDR1 and CDR2 sequences are WNHNN and SYGVQD (reference sequence). V was clipped by 1 base and J by 1 base, with 16 bases between them.

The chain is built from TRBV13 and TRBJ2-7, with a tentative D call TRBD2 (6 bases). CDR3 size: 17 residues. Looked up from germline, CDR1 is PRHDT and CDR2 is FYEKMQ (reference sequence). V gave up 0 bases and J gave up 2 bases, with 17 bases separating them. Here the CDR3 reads CASSLGYPGTGTYEQYF. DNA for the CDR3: TGTGCCAGCAGCTTAGGCTATCCCGGGACTGGTACCTACGAGCAGTACTTC.

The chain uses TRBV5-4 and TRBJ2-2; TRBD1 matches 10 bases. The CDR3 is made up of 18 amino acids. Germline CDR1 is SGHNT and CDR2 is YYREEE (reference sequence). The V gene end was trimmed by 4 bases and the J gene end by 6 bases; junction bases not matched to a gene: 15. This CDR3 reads CASSLPGSGQGSSGELFF. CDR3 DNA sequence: TGTGCCAGCAGCCTTCCGGGATCGGGACAGGGGTCTTCCGGGGAGCTGTTTTTT.

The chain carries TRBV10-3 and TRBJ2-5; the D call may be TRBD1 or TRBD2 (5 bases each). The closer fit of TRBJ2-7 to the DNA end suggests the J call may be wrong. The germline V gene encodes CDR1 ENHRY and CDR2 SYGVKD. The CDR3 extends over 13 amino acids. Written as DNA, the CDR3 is TGTGCCATCAGTGAGGAGGGGTCCTACGAGCAGTACTTC. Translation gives CAISEEGSYEQYF.

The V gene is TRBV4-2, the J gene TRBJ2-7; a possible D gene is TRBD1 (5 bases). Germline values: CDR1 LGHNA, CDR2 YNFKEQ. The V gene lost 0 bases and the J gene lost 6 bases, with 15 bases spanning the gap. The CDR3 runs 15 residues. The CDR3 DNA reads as TGTGCCAGCAGCCAAGAATGGATAGCCCAGGGCGAGCAGTACTTC. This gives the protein CASSQEWIAQGEQYF.

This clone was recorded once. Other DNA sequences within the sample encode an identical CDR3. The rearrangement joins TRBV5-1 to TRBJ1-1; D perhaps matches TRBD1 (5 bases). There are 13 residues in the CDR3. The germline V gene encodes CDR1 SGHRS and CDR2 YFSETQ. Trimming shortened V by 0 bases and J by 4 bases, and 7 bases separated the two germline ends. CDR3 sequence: CASSLGRGTEAFF. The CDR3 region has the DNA TGCGCCAGCAGCTTGGGGAGGGGCACTGAAGCTTTCTTT.

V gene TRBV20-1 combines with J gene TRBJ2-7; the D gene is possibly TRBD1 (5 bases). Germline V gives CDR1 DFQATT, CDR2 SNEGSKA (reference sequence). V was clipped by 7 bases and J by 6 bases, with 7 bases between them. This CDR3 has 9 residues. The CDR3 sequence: CSGGVEQYF. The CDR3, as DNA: TGCAGTGGGGGCGTCGAGCAGTACTTC.

The CDR3 protein is CASSYSRGLRSTEAFF. The CDR3 DNA reads TGTGCCAGCAGTTACAGTCGGGGTTTAAGGAGCACTGAAGCTTTCTTT. The V call is TRBV6-5, the J call TRBJ1-1; D remains unclear. In germline, CDR1 is MNHEY, CDR2 SVGAGI. The CDR3 extends over 16 amino acids. V was trimmed by 2 bases and J by 4 bases, leaving 17 bases between them.

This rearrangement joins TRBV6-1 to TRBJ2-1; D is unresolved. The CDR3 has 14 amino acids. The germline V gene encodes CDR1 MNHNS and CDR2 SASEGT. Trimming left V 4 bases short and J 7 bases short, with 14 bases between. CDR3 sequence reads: CASSVNPELNEQFF. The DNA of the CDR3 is TGTGCCAGCAGTGTAAATCCGGAGTTGAATGAGCAGTTCTTC.